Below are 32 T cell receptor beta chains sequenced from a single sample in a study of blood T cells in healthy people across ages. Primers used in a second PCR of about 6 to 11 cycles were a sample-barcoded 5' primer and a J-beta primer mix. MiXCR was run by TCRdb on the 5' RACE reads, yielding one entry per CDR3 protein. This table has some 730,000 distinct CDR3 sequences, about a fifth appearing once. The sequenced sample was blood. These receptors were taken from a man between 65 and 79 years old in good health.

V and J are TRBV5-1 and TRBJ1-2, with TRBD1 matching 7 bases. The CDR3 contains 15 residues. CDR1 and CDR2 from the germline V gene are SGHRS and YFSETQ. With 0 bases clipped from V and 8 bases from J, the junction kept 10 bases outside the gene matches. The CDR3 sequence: CASSLDGTDRAGYTF. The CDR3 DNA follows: TGCGCCAGCAGCTTGGACGGTACCGACAGGGCGGGCTACACCTTC.

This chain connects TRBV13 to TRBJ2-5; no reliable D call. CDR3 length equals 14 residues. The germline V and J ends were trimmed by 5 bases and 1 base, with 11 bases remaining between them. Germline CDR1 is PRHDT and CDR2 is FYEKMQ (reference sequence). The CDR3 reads CASSDGPAQETQYF. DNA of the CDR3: TGTGCCAGCAGCGACGGACCTGCCCAAGAGACCCAGTACTTC.

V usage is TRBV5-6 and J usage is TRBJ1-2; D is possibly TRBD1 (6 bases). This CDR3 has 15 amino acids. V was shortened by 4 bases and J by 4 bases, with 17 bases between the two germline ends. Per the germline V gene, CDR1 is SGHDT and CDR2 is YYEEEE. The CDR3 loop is CASSIKGEGAYGYTF. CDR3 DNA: TGTGCCAGCAGCATAAAGGGGGAGGGAGCCTATGGCTACACCTTC.

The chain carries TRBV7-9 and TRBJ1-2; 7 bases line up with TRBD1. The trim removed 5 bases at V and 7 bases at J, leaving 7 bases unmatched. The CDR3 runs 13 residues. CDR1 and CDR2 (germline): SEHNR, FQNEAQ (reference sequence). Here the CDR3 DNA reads TGTGCCAGCAGCCCTACAGGGGCTACTGGCTACACCTTC. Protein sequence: CASSPTGATGYTF.

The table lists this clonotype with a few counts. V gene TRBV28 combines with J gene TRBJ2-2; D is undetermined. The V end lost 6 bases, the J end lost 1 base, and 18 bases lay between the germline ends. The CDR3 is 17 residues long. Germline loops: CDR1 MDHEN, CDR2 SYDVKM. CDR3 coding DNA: TGTGCCAGCAGCCCTAGTGGTAGGGCAATGAACACCGGGGAGCTGTTTTTT. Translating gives CASSPSGRAMNTGELFF.

Here the CDR3 reads CASTTGGVSNYGYTF. Written as DNA, the CDR3 is TGTGCCAGCACGACAGGGGGCGTATCCAACTATGGCTACACCTTC. The chain carries TRBV6-1 and TRBJ1-2; 10 nucleotides line up with TRBD1. CDR1 is MNHNS, CDR2 SASEGT, per germline. After removal of 7 bases from V and 2 bases from J, the junction contained 7 bases not matched to a gene. This CDR3 is built from 15 residues.

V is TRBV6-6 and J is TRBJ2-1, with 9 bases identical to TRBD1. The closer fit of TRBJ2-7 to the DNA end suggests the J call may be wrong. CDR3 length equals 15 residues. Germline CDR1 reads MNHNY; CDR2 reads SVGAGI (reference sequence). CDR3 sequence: CASSPTGTGTYEQYF. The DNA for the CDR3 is TGTGCCAGCAGCCCTACCGGGACAGGGACCTACGAGCAGTACTTC.

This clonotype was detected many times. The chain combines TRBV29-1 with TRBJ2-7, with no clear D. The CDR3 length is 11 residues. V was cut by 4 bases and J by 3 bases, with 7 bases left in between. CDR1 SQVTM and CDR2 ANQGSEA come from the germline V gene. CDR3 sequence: CSVVVNYEQYF. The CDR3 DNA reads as TGCAGCGTTGTAGTCAACTACGAGCAGTACTTC.

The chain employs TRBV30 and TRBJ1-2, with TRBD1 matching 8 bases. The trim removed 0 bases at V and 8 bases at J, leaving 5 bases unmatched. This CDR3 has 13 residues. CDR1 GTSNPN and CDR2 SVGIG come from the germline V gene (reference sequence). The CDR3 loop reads CAWSVLRDRGYTF. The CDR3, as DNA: TGTGCCTGGAGTGTACTGAGGGACAGGGGCTACACCTTC.

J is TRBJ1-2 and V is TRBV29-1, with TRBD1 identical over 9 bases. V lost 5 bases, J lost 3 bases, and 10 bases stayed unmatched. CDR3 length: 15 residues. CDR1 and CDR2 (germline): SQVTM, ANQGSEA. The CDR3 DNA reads TGCAGCGTTAACCGGGACAGGGTTCTGGACTATGGCTACACCTTC. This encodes CSVNRDRVLDYGYTF.

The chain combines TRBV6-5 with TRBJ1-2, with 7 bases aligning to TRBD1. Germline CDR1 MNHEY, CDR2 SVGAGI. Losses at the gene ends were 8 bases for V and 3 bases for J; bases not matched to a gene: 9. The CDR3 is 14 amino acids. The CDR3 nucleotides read TGTGCCAGCTCCGAGGACAGGTCCTACTATGGCTACACCTTC. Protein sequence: CASSEDRSYYGYTF.

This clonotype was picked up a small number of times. CDR3 amino acids: CASSQVIQTTQYF. The CDR3 bases are TGCGCCAGCAGCCAAGTAATCCAGACGACGCAGTATTTT. The chain has TRBV4-3 and TRBJ2-3; unclear D gene. V gave up 1 base and J gave up 9 bases, with 11 bases separating them. This CDR3 comprises 13 residues. CDR1 is LGHNA and CDR2 is YSLEER in the germline V gene.

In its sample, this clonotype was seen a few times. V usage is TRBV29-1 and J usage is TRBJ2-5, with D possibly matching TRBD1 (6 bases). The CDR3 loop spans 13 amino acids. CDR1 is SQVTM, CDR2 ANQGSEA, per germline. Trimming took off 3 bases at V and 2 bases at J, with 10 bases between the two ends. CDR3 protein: CSVEVTGQETQYF. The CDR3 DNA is TGCAGCGTTGAGGTTACAGGGCAAGAGACCCAGTACTTC.

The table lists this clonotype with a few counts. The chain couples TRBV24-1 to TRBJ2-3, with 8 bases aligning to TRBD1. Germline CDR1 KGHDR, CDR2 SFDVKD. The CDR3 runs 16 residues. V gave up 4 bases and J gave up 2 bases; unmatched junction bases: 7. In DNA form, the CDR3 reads TGTGCCACCAGTGAGAATGACAGGGGACTCACAGATACGCAGTATTTT. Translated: CATSENDRGLTDTQYF.

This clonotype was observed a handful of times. CDR3 nucleotide sequence: TGTGCCAGCAGCCCCGTGGGCCGATTCTACGAGCAGTACTTC. This codes for CASSPVGRFYEQYF. The chain employs TRBV5-6 and TRBJ2-7; no clear D gene. From germline, CDR1 is SGHDT and CDR2 YYEEEE. This CDR3 has 14 residues. With 4 bases removed from V and 3 bases from J, the gap between germline ends came to 14 bases.

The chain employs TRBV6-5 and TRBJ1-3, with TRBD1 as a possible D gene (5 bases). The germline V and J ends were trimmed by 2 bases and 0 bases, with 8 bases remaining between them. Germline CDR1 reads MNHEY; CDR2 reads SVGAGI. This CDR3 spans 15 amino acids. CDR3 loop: CASSYGTFSGNTIYF. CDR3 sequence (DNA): TGTGCCAGCAGTTACGGGACTTTCTCTGGAAACACCATATATTTT.

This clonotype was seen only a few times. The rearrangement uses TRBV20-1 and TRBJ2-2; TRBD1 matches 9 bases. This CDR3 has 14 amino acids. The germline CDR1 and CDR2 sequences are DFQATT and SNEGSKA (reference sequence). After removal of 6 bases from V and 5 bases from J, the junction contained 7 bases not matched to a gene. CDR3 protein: CSALDRGWTGELFF. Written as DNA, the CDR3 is TGCAGTGCGCTGGACAGGGGATGGACCGGGGAGCTGTTTTTT.

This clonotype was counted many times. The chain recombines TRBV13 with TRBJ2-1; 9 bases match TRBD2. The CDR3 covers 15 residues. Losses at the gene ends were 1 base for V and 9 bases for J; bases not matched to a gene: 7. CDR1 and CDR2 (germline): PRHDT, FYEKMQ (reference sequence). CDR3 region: CASSLVAVAGAEQFF. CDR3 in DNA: TGTGCCAGCAGCTTAGTTGCCGTAGCGGGAGCTGAGCAGTTCTTC.

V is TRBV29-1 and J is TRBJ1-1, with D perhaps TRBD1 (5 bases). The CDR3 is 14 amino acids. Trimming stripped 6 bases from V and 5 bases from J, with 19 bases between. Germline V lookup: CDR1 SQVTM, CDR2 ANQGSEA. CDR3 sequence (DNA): TGCAGCGTAAAGGCCGGGGGGAGGTTTACTGAAGCTTTCTTT. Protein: CSVKAGGRFTEAFF.

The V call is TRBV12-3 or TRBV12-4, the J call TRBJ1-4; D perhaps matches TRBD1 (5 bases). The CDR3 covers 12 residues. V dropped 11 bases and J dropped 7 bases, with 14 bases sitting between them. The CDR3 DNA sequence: TGTGCCTCGAGCCGGGGCAGTGAAAAACTGTTTTTT. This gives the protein CASSRGSEKLFF.

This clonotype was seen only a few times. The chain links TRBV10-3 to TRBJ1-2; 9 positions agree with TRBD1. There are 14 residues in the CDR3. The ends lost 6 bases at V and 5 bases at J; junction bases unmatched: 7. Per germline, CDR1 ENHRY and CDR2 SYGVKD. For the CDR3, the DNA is TGTGCCATCAGCTCCGGGACAGGGCGGTATGGCTACACCTTC. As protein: CAISSGTGRYGYTF.

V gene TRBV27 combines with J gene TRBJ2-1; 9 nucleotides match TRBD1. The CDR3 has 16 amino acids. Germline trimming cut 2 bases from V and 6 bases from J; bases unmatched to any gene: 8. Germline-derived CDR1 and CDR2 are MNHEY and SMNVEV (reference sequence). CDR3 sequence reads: CASSLPRTGVGNEQFF. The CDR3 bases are TGTGCCAGCAGTTTACCTAGGACAGGGGTGGGCAATGAGCAGTTCTTC.

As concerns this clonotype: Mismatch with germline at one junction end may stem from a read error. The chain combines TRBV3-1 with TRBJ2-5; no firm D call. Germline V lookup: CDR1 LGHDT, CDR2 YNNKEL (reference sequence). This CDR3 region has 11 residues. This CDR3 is CASSQDLKRSF. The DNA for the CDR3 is TGTGCCAGCAGCCAAGACCTTAAGCGCTCCTTC.

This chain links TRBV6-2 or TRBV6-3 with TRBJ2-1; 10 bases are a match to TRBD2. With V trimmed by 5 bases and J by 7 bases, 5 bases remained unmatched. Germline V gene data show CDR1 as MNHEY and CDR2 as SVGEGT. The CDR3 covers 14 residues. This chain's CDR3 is CASSPGLALNEQFF. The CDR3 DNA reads TGTGCCAGCAGTCCGGGACTAGCGCTTAATGAGCAGTTCTTC.

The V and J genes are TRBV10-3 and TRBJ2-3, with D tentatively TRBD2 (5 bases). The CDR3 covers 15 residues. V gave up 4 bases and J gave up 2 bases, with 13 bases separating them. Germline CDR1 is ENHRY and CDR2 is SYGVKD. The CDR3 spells CAISGGVPYTDTQYF. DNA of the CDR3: TGTGCCATCAGTGGGGGAGTACCATACACAGATACGCAGTATTTT.

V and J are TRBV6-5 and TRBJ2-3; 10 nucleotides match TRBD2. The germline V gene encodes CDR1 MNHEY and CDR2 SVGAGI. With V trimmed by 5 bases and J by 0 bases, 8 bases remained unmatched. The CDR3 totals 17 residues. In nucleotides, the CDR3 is TGTGCCAGCAGTCCCGGGACTAGCGATTCTAGCACAGATACGCAGTATTTT. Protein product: CASSPGTSDSSTDTQYF.

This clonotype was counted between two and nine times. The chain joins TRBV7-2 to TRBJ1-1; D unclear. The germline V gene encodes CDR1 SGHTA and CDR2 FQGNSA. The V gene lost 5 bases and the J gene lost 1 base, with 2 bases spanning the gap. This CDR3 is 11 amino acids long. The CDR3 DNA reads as TGTGCCAGCAGCAAGAACACTGAAGCTTTCTTT. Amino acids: CASSKNTEAFF.

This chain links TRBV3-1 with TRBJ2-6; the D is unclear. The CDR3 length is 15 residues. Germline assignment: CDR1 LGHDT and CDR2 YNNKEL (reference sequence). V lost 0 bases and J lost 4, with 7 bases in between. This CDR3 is CASSQEGNGANVLTF. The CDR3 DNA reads TGTGCCAGCAGCCAAGAAGGGAACGGGGCCAACGTCCTGACTTTC.

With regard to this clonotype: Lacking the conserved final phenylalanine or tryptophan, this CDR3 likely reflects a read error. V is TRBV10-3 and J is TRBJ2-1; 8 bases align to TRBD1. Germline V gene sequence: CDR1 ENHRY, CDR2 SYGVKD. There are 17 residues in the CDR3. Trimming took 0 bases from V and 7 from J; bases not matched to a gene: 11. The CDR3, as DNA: TGTGCCATCAGTGAGTCGGGGGGTGGCAGGGGGCGAAATGAGCAGTTCCTC. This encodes CAISESGGGRGRNEQFL.

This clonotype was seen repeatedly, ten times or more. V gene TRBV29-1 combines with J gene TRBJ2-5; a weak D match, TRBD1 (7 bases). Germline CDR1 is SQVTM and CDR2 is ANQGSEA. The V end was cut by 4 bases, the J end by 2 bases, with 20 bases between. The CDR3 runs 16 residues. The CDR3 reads CSVGKMAGGTQETQYF. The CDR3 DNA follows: TGCAGCGTTGGAAAAATGGCAGGGGGGACTCAAGAGACCCAGTACTTC.

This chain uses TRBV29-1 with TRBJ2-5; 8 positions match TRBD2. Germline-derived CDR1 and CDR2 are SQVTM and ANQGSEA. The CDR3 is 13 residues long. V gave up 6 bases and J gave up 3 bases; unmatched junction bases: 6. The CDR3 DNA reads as TGCAGCGTGGAACCGGGACTAGAAGAGACCCAGTACTTC. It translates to CSVEPGLEETQYF.

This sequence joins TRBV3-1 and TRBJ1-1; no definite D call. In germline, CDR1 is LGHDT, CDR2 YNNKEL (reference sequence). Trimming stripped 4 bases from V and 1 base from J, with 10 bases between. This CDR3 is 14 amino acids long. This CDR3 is CASSPSRQNTEAFF. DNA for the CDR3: TGTGCCAGCAGCCCTTCCCGACAGAACACTGAAGCTTTCTTT.